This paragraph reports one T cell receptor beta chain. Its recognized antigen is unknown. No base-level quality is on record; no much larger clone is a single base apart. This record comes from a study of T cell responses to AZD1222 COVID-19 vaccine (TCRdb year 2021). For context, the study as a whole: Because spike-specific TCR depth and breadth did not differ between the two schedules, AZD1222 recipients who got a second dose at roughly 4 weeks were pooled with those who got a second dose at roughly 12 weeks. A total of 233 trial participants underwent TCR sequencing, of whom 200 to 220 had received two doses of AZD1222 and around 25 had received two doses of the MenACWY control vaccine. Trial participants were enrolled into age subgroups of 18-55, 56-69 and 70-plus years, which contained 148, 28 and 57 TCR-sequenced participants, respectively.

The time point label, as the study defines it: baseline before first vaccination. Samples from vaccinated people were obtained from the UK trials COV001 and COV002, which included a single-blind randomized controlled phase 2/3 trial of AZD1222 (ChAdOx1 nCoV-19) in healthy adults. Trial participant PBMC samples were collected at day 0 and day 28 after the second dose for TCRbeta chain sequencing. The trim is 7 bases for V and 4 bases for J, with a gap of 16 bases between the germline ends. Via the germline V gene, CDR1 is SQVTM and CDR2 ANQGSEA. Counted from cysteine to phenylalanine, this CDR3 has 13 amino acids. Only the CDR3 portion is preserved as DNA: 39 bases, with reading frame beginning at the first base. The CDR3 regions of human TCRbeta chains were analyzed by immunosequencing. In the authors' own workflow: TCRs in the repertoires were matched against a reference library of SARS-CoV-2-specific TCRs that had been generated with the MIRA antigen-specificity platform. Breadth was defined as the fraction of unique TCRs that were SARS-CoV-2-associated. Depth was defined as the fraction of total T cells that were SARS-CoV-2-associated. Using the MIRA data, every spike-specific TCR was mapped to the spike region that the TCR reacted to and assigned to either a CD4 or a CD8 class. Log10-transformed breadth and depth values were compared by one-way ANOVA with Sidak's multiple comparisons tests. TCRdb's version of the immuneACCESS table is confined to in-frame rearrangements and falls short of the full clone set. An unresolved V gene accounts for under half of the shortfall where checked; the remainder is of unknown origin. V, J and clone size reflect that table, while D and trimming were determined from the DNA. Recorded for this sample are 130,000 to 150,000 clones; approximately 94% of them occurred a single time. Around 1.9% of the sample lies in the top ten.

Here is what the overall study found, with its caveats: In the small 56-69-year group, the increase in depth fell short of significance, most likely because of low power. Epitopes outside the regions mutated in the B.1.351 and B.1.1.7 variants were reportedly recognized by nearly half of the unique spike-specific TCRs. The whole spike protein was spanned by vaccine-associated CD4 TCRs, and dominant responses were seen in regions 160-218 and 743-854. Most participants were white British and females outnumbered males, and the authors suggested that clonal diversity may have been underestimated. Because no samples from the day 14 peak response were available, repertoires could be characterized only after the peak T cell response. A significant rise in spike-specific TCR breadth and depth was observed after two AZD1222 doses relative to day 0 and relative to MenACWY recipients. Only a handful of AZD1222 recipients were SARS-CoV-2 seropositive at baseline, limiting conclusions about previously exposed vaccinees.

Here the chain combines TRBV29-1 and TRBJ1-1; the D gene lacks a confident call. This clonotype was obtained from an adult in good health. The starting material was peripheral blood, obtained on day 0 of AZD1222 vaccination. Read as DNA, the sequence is TGCAGCGGAGAGGTAGACATGAGCACTGAAGCTTTCTTT. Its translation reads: CSGEVDMSTEAFF.